A single sample is the source of the 5 T cell receptor beta chains below, sequenced in a study of T cell responses to AZD1222 COVID-19 vaccine. Profiled with immunoSEQ multiplex PCR; TCRdb holds only in-frame clones, not every one. Among 150,000 or so clones, 89% were seen once, and the ten largest hold 6.3%. Specimen: peripheral blood, collected on day 0 of AZD1222 vaccination. The receptors stem from an adult in good health.

The CDR3 region has the DNA TGTGCCAGCAGCTTGGATACAGGGGGTGCTACTAATGAAAAACTGTTTTTT. Protein product: CASSLDTGGATNEKLFF. The chain has TRBV5-4 and TRBJ1-4; 8 bases agree with TRBD1. Trimming cost V 0 bases and J 2 bases; bases outside gene matches: 6. The CDR3 extends over 17 amino acids. Germline V gives CDR1 SGHNT, CDR2 YYREEE (reference sequence).

The chain employs TRBV5-1 and TRBJ2-4; D is undetermined. CDR1 is SGHRS, CDR2 YFSETQ, per germline. V was trimmed by 4 bases and J by 0 bases, leaving 8 bases between them. The CDR3 covers 14 residues. The CDR3 loop is CASSPGVAKNIQYF. The CDR3 DNA sequence: TGCGCCAGCAGCCCCGGAGTAGCCAAAAACATTCAGTACTTC.

The chain recombines TRBV5-8 with TRBJ1-1; D perhaps matches TRBD1 (6 bases). With 0 bases removed from V and 5 bases from J, the gap between germline ends came to 20 bases. In germline, CDR1 is SGHTS, CDR2 YDEGEE. This CDR3 region has 17 residues. Here the CDR3 reads CASSLGLGMGQKTEAFF. CDR3 DNA sequence: TGTGCCAGCAGCTTGGGTTTAGGGATGGGACAAAAAACTGAAGCTTTCTTT. Complete variable domain (other parts from reference TRBV5-8 and TRBJ1-1): EAGVTQSPTHLIKTRGQQATLRCSPISGHTSVYWYQQALGLGLQFLLWYDEGEERNRGNFPPRFSGRQFPNYSSELNVNALELEDSALYLCASSLGLGMGQKTEAFFGQGTRLTVV.

V gene TRBV18 combines with J gene TRBJ1-2, with TRBD1 matching over 7 bases. Trimming at V came to 3 bases and at J to 7 bases, leaving 5 bases not matched to a gene. This CDR3 has 13 residues. Germline V gene sequence: CDR1 KGHSH, CDR2 LQKENI. CDR3 protein: CASSPDRFGGYTF. The CDR3 nucleotides are TGTGCCAGCTCACCGGACAGGTTCGGTGGCTACACCTTC.

This clone was seen only a few times. The chain employs TRBV5-4 and TRBJ1-2, with D tentatively TRBD1 (5 bases). CDR1 and CDR2 (germline): SGHNT, YYREEE (reference sequence). This CDR3 contains 16 residues. Trimming shortened V by 4 bases and J by 0 bases, and 16 bases separated the two germline ends. CDR3 protein: CASSGGSGGPNYGYTF. As DNA, the CDR3 is TGTGCCAGCAGCGGGGGGAGTGGGGGACCTAACTATGGCTACACCTTC.